These 26 T cell receptor beta chains were all obtained from the same sample, sequenced in a study of T cells after somatic rescue of genetic block. Repertoires were generated with immunoSEQ multiplex PCR, while TCRdb's copy carries only in-frame clones and drops some. The sample lists tens of thousands of clones, roughly 88% occurring once. The sequenced sample consisted of peripheral blood mononuclear cells (PBMCs). These receptors were taken from a man aged 30 to 39.

CDR3 region: CASSFEGGQQETQYF. CDR3 nucleotide sequence: TGCGCCAGCAGCTTTGAGGGGGGACAGCAAGAGACCCAGTACTTC. The chain couples TRBV5-1 to TRBJ2-5; the D gene is possibly TRBD1 (7 bases). This CDR3 has 15 residues. The germline V and J ends were trimmed by 2 bases and 2 bases, with 13 bases remaining between them. Germline V CDR1 and CDR2: SGHRS, YFSETQ. Combining the CDR3 with reference TRBV5-1 and TRBJ2-5 gives the whole variable domain KAGVTQTPRYLIKTRGQQVTLSCSPISGHRSVSWYQQTPGQGLQFLFEYFSETQRNKGNFPGRFSGRQFSNSRSEMNVSTLELGDSALYLCASSFEGGQQETQYFGPGTRLLVL.

The chain combines TRBV11-2 with TRBJ2-2; perhaps TRBD1 as D (6 bases). The CDR3 extends over 18 amino acids. Trimming took 5 bases from V and 5 from J, leaving 24 bases between them. From germline, CDR1 is SGHAT and CDR2 FQNNGV. CDR3 in DNA: TGTGCCAGCAGCCGTCGGGGACAATCCCTAAAATGGACCGGGGAGCTGTTTTTT. This sequence encodes CASSRRGQSLKWTGELFF.

The chain recombines TRBV5-6 with TRBJ1-2; TRBD1 is a possible D gene (6 bases). This CDR3 is 14 amino acids long. The germline V gene has CDR1 SGHDT and CDR2 YYEEEE. Trimming removed 2 bases from V and 4 bases from J, with 12 bases in between. CDR3 in DNA: TGTGCCAGCAGCTTAAAGGAGGGGGTCTATGGCTACACCTTC. Amino acid sequence: CASSLKEGVYGYTF.

The rearrangement links TRBV6-5 to TRBJ1-5; D gene unclear. V was pared by 2 bases and J by 3 bases, with 5 bases between. Germline-derived CDR1 and CDR2 are MNHEY and SVGAGI. The CDR3 loop spans 13 amino acids. The CDR3 DNA follows: TGTGCCAGCAGTTACGGATTCAATCAGCCCCAGCATTTT. It codes for CASSYGFNQPQHF.

This chain uses TRBV6-6 with TRBJ2-1; D is undetermined. This CDR3 is built from 10 residues. Germline assignment: CDR1 MNHNY and CDR2 SVGAGI (reference sequence). V lost 2 bases to trimming and J lost 7 bases, with 0 bases between them. The CDR3 loop reads CASSYNEQFF. The CDR3 DNA reads as TGTGCCAGCAGTTACAATGAGCAGTTCTTC.

This clone was observed a few times. This specimen includes other DNA sequences encoding the same CDR3. The V call is TRBV2, the J call TRBJ1-5; 8 bases align to TRBD1. The ends lost 6 bases at V and 7 bases at J; junction bases unmatched: 5. Looked up from germline, CDR1 is SNHLY and CDR2 is FYNNEI. The CDR3 contains 13 residues. The CDR3 loop is CASSGQGNQPQHF. As DNA, the CDR3 is TGTGCCAGCAGCGGACAGGGAAACCAGCCCCAGCATTTT.

The chain carries TRBV7-9 and TRBJ1-4, with D hard to call. The germline CDR1 and CDR2 sequences are SEHNR and FQNEAQ (reference sequence). This CDR3 spans 12 amino acids. V was shortened by 5 bases and J by 10 bases, with 11 bases between the two germline ends. This CDR3 reads CASSPVRGKLFF. The CDR3 nucleotides read TGTGCCAGCAGCCCGGTCCGTGGAAAACTGTTTTTT.

This chain links TRBV7-2 with TRBJ2-7, with D unclear. The V end was cut by 5 bases, the J end by 2 bases, with 10 bases between. CDR3 length equals 13 residues. Germline lookup yields CDR1 SGHTA and CDR2 FQGNSA. CDR3: CASSHGGTYEQYF. The DNA for the CDR3 is TGTGCCAGCAGCCACGGTGGCACCTACGAGCAGTACTTC.

The genes are TRBV30 and TRBJ2-3, with TRBD2 matching over 10 bases. Germline lookup yields CDR1 GTSNPN and CDR2 SVGIG (reference sequence). Germline trimming cut 0 bases from V and 3 bases from J; bases unmatched to any gene: 6. The CDR3 extends over 16 amino acids. In DNA form, the CDR3 reads TGTGCCTGGAGTGTATTCCAGCGGGGGGGGACAGATACGCAGTATTTT. It yields the protein CAWSVFQRGGTDTQYF.

This rearrangement joins TRBV28 to TRBJ1-5; TRBD1 matches at 7 bases. V was pared by 8 bases and J by 6 bases, with 22 bases of the junction left unmatched. The V gene's germline CDR1 is MDHEN and CDR2 SYDVKM. The CDR3 consists of 18 residues. The CDR3 DNA sequence: TGTGCCAGCCTTCCACCGACTCCGGGACAGTGGGTGGTTCAGCCCCAGCATTTT. Amino acid sequence: CASLPPTPGQWVVQPQHF.

As concerns this clone: Distinct nucleotide sequences in the sample also encode this CDR3. This sequence joins TRBV6-4 and TRBJ2-3; D is ambiguous. Trimming took 3 bases from V and 2 from J, leaving 9 bases between them. This CDR3 is built from 14 residues. Germline lookup yields CDR1 MRHNA and CDR2 SNTAGT. CDR3 sequence: CASSEGTSTDTQYF. The DNA for the CDR3 is TGTGCCAGCAGTGAAGGTACATCCACAGATACGCAGTATTTT.

The chain has TRBV19 and TRBJ2-7; TRBD1 matches 11 bases. Trimming at V came to 7 bases and at J to 3 bases, leaving 2 bases not matched to a gene. This CDR3 has 13 amino acids. Germline V gene sequence: CDR1 LNHDA, CDR2 SQIVND (reference sequence). The CDR3 here is CASMGTGGYEQYF. CDR3 coding DNA: TGTGCCAGTATGGGGACAGGGGGCTACGAGCAGTACTTC.

This rearrangement joins TRBV5-6 to TRBJ2-7; D is unresolved. The CDR3 has 14 amino acids. Between the trimmed V and J ends, which lost 7 bases and 1 base, there was a span of 15 bases. Germline assignment: CDR1 SGHDT and CDR2 YYEEEE. CDR3 DNA sequence: TGTGCCAGCCTCTCGGGTTCTTATTCCTACGAGCAGTACTTC. It specifies CASLSGSYSYEQYF.

This clone showed up just once. This sequence joins TRBV6-6 and TRBJ1-3, with D unresolved. The germline V gene has CDR1 MNHNY and CDR2 SVGAGI (reference sequence). This CDR3 contains 15 residues. The ends were cut back, 2 bases at V and 4 bases at J, with 12 bases in the middle. In DNA, the CDR3 is TGTGCCAGCAGTTACGCCCCCGGGCAAGGAAACACCATATATTTT. Protein sequence: CASSYAPGQGNTIYF.

The V call is TRBV5-1, the J call TRBJ2-5; no definite D call. The CDR3 covers 12 residues. The ends were cut back, 2 bases at V and 9 bases at J, with 11 bases in the middle. Looked up from germline, CDR1 is SGHRS and CDR2 is YFSETQ. The CDR3 DNA sequence: TGCGCCAGCAGCTTCGGTCCGAGGCCCCAGTACTTC. Translation: CASSFGPRPQYF.

The chain uses TRBV7-9 and TRBJ2-3, with TRBD2 identical over 7 bases. This CDR3 is 15 amino acids long. Germline lookup yields CDR1 SEHNR and CDR2 FQNEAQ (reference sequence). With 1 base clipped from V and 1 base from J, the junction kept 2 bases outside the gene matches. CDR3 DNA sequence: TGTGCCAGCAGCTTAGGGGGGAGGGGCACAGATACGCAGTATTTT. Translated, it gives CASSLGGRGTDTQYF.

The genes are TRBV30 and TRBJ2-2; 7 positions agree with TRBD1. The junction had 5 bases not matched to a gene; V was cut back by 4 bases and J by 6 bases. The CDR3 contains 13 residues. CDR1 GTSNPN and CDR2 SVGIG come from the germline V gene (reference sequence). The CDR3 reads CAWIVQGAGELFF. DNA of the CDR3: TGTGCCTGGATTGTGCAGGGGGCCGGGGAGCTGTTTTTT.

This chain links TRBV7-2 with TRBJ2-6; D gene unclear. The germline V gene encodes CDR1 SGHTA and CDR2 FQGNSA. V dropped 5 bases and J dropped 0 bases, with 17 bases sitting between them. The CDR3 contains 18 residues. CDR3 sequence: CASSERLKTYSGANVLTF. The CDR3 DNA is TGTGCCAGCAGCGAAAGGCTCAAAACGTACTCTGGGGCCAACGTCCTGACTTTC.

This chain connects TRBV25-1 to TRBJ2-1, with 13 nucleotides matching TRBD2. The germline gives CDR1 MGHDK, CDR2 SYGVNS. The CDR3 is made up of 15 amino acids. V shed 6 bases, J shed 2 bases, and the junction held 1 base outside the gene matches. CDR3 residues: CASSGLAGAYNEQFF. The CDR3 DNA reads as TGTGCCAGCAGCGGACTAGCGGGAGCCTACAATGAGCAGTTCTTC. Variable domain in full (rest from reference TRBV25-1 and TRBJ2-1): EADIYQTPRYLVIGTGKKITLECSQTMGHDKMYWYQQDPGMELHLIHYSYGVNSTEKGDLSSESTVSRIRTEHFPLTLESARPSHTSQYLCASSGLAGAYNEQFFGPGTRLTVL.

The chain recombines TRBV10-2 with TRBJ2-3; TRBD2 matches 13 bases. The CDR3 sequence is 15 residues long. V was clipped by 8 bases and J by 1 base; unmatched bases: 3. The germline CDR1 and CDR2 sequences are WSHSY and SAAADI. The CDR3 reads CASRLAGGRTDTQYF. In nucleotides, the CDR3 is TGCGCCAGCCGACTAGCGGGGGGCCGCACAGATACGCAGTATTTT.

The chain joins TRBV30 to TRBJ2-3, with TRBD2 identical over 11 bases. The junction had 11 bases not matched to a gene; V was cut back by 0 bases and J by 0 bases. The germline V gene encodes CDR1 GTSNPN and CDR2 SVGIG (reference sequence). This CDR3 has 19 residues. CDR3 nucleotides: TGTGCCTGGAGTGTCCTAGCGGGGGGCCGTATGGTAAGCACAGATACGCAGTATTTT. Translated: CAWSVLAGGRMVSTDTQYF.

This chain joins TRBV4-1 and TRBJ2-5; tentative D call: TRBD1 (6 bases). This CDR3 is built from 18 residues. The V end was cut by 5 bases, the J end by 2 bases, with 24 bases between. Germline V gives CDR1 MGHRA, CDR2 YSYEKL. The CDR3 reads CASSKKPYRGQGQETQYF. The CDR3 DNA reads as TGCGCCAGCAGCAAAAAGCCTTATAGAGGGCAGGGGCAAGAGACCCAGTACTTC.

The V and J genes are TRBV18 and TRBJ2-7; TRBD1 matches at 7 bases. Germline CDR1 and CDR2: KGHSH and LQKENI. Trimming took 4 bases from V and 7 from J; bases not matched to a gene: 16. The CDR3 is 16 residues long. CDR3 DNA: TGTGCCAGCTCACTGATCGGGACAGAGCTCCTAGGGGAGCAGTACTTC. It translates to CASSLIGTELLGEQYF.

The CDR3 region has the DNA TGTGCCAGCAGCGTAGAGGTTTCGGGGAATGAGCAGTTCTTC. Protein sequence: CASSVEVSGNEQFF. V gene TRBV9 combines with J gene TRBJ2-1; D is possibly TRBD2 (5 bases). CDR1 and CDR2 from the germline V gene are SGDLS and YYNGEE. This CDR3 is built from 14 residues. V was clipped by 0 bases and J by 7 bases, with 11 bases between them.

The chain is built from TRBV12-5 and TRBJ1-5; D is undetermined. CDR1 and CDR2 from the germline V gene are LGHNT and FRNRAP. This CDR3 has 17 amino acids. Trimming removed 2 bases from V and 0 bases from J, with 14 bases in between. The CDR3: CASGLTRTRYSNQPQHF. DNA for the CDR3: TGTGCTAGTGGTTTGACCCGGACCCGATATAGCAATCAGCCCCAGCATTTT.

This chain joins TRBV28 and TRBJ2-4; D gene unclear. Between the trimmed V and J ends, which lost 5 bases and 1 base, there was a span of 12 bases. The CDR3 loop spans 15 amino acids. CDR1 and CDR2 (germline): MDHEN, SYDVKM. CDR3 DNA sequence: TGTGCCAGCAGTCTCCCCATGGGGGCCAAAAACATTCAGTACTTC. Protein: CASSLPMGAKNIQYF.